These T cell receptor beta chains were read from a single sample in a study of shared clonotypes between healthy human individuals. Profiling relied on immunoSEQ multiplex PCR, and the TCRdb table lists in-frame clones only, not all of them. The sample consists of approximately 2,300,000 clones, 85% to 95% of them appearing once. The sample comprised naive CD4+ T cells from PBMCs. These receptors originate from a man between 18 and 29 years old in good health. Some clones in this sample may be carry-over from other donors' samples. The conserved cysteine and the conserved F or W are not part of the CDR3 here. A D gene is named only where the DNA matches it firmly. Size tells how often a clone was seen (once, few, many) or the class of an expanded clone, and some rows leave it out.

J: TRBJ2-7
V: TRBV5-8
D: TRBD2
size: NA
CDR3: ASSLQGLAGVSYEQY

J: TRBJ2-7
V: TRBV5-6
D: NA
size: NA
CDR3: ASSHLGVGEQY

J: TRBJ2-1
V: TRBV10-3
D: TRBD1
size: NA
CDR3: VSQTGEFLNNEQF

J: TRBJ2-4
V: TRBV18
D: NA
size: NA
CDR3: ASSPTRGPENIQY

J: TRBJ2-3
V: TRBV12-5
D: NA
size: NA
CDR3: ASGPALTDTQY

J: TRBJ1-6
V: TRBV28
D: NA
size: NA
CDR3: ASTLDSGNSPLH

J: TRBJ2-2
V: TRBV5-1
D: NA
size: NA
CDR3: ASSLLERSGELF

J: TRBJ2-2
V: TRBV5-1
D: TRBD2
size: NA
CDR3: ASSLQRLAGTGELF

J: TRBJ1-1
V: TRBV2
D: NA
size: NA
CDR3: ASSALGTEAF

J: TRBJ1-4
V: TRBV7-2
D: NA
size: NA
CDR3: ASSSPSTEKLF

J: TRBJ1-1
V: TRBV4-1
D: NA
size: NA
CDR3: ASSGVGVMNTEAF

J: TRBJ1-2
V: TRBV6-5
D: TRBD1
size: once
CDR3: ASSGGQGPSYT

J: TRBJ1-1
V: TRBV6-1
D: NA
size: NA
CDR3: ASSGSTANTEAF

J: TRBJ2-7
V: TRBV27
D: NA
size: NA
CDR3: ASSPTAIARTYEQY

J: TRBJ2-7
V: TRBV7-3
D: NA
size: NA
CDR3: ASRSMGGGLYEQY

J: TRBJ1-1
V: TRBV6-1
D: NA
size: NA
CDR3: ASSEGPQGISEAF

J: TRBJ1-1
V: TRBV6-6
D: NA
size: NA
CDR3: ASSYSRITEAF

J: TRBJ2-7
V: TRBV19
D: NA
size: NA
CDR3: ASSTLVASYEQY

J: TRBJ1-6
V: TRBV5-1
D: NA
size: NA
CDR3: ASSRGAGDNSPLH

J: TRBJ2-5
V: TRBV9
D: NA
size: NA
CDR3: ASSVLGSRETQY

J: TRBJ2-3
V: TRBV9
D: TRBD2
size: NA
CDR3: ASSVSRGLAVTDTQY

J: TRBJ2-5
V: TRBV11-2
D: NA
size: NA
CDR3: ASSLVLSTQETQY

J: TRBJ2-4
V: TRBV5-5
D: TRBD2
size: NA
CDR3: ASTNGLAGGPNKNIQY

J: TRBJ1-2
V: TRBV7-8
D: NA
size: once
CDR3: ASSLGLRGVDYGYT

J: TRBJ2-7
V: TRBV14
D: TRBD1
size: NA
CDR3: ASSVRQGHEQY

J: TRBJ2-1
V: TRBV2
D: NA
size: NA
CDR3: ASRRGGSSYNEQF